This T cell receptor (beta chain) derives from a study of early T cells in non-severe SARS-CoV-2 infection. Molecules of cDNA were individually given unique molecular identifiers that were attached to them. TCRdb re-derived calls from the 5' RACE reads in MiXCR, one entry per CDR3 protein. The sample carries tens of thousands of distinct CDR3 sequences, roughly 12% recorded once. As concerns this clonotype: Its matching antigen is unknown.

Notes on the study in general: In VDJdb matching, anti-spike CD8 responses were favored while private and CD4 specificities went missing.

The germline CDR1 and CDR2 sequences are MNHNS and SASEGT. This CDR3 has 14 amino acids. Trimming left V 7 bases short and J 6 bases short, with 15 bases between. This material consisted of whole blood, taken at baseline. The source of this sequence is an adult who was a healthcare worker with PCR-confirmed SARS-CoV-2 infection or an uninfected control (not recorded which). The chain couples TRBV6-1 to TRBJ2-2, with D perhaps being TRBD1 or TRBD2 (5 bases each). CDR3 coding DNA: TGTGCCAGCATCAGGGAATTGAGGGCCGGGGAGCTGTTTTTT. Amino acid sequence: CASIRELRAGELFF.